Detailed here is one T cell receptor beta chain. The assay was immunoSEQ multiplex PCR, and TCRdb's table has in-frame clones only and misses some. This repertoire shows tens of thousands of clones, roughly 94% found once; its top ten account for 2.4%. This CDR3 comprises 16 residues. In germline, CDR1 is LGHDT, CDR2 YNNKEL (reference sequence). V dropped 2 bases and J dropped 0 bases, with 8 bases sitting between them. This sample was taken from a study of control samples from healthy donors and cancer patients. Sequencing was done on a sample of blood. V is TRBV3-1 (or the pseudogene TRBV3-2) and J is TRBJ1-6; D is undetermined. The sequence came from a man aged 30 to 39 in good health. CDR3 region: CASSQFVSSYNSPLHF. Written as DNA, the CDR3 is TGTGCCAGCAGCCAATTCGTAAGCTCCTATAATTCACCCCTCCACTTT.